The rows below give T cell receptor beta chains drawn from one sample of a study of blood T cell repertoires in COVID-19. This table comes from immunoSEQ multiplex PCR, and its TCRdb copy is limited to in-frame clones, with some not included. This table has approximately 100,000 clones, about 86% appearing once. The sample comprised peripheral blood. Receptors originate from a human donor in a cohort sampled during active COVID-19. CDR3s leave out the opening cysteine and the closing phenylalanine or tryptophan. Each record gives: CDR3 length, J gene, V gene, CDR3 protein.

13,TRBJ2-7,TRBV6-5,ASTTRDRRSYEQY
12,TRBJ2-7,TRBV18,ASSPGQGVNEQY
12,TRBJ1-3,TRBV28,ASSDRYSGNTIY
14,TRBJ1-1,TRBV6-2/TRBV6-3,ASSYVGGTGNTEAF
14,TRBJ2-2,TRBV5-1,ASSQGTGANTGELF
10,TRBJ1-2,TRBV20-1,SASDRGYGYT
13,TRBJ2-2,TRBV4-1,ASSQGLAGVGELF
14,TRBJ1-1,TRBV3-1/TRBV3-2,ASSQDQGDMNTEAF
13,TRBJ1-1,TRBV25-1,ASRHGDGGSHQAF
12,TRBJ1-1,TRBV5-4,ASSLDSLYTEAF
12,TRBJ1-2,TRBV4-1,ASSQHRTNYGYT
15,TRBJ2-7,TRBV24-1,ATSKGATGGYYEEQY
12,TRBJ2-7,TRBV9,ASSAGGSSYEQY
14,TRBJ2-5,TRBV14,ASSQARGRTQETQY
13,TRBJ2-2,TRBV3-1/TRBV3-2,ASSQTTGGIGELF
13,TRBJ2-7,TRBV5-5,ATKQNPGGRYEQY
16,TRBJ2-5,TRBV7-2,ASSLAGDLAAYQETQY
9,TRBJ1-4,TRBV20-1,SVNRGEKLF
13,TRBJ2-3,TRBV7-9,ASSLLAASTDTQY
11,TRBJ1-5,TRBV5-1,ASSPDSNQPQH
11,TRBJ2-7,TRBV28,ASSPPDRVEQY
15,TRBJ2-3,TRBV9,ASSVVGLASLADTQY
14,TRBJ2-1,TRBV3-1/TRBV3-2,ASSQDLGAGGNEQF
11,TRBJ1-6,TRBV19,ASSTGGNSPLH
12,TRBJ2-1,TRBV5-1,ASSPDGPRGEQF
13,TRBJ2-1,TRBV6-5,ASSRRDYAYNEQF
11,TRBJ1-1,TRBV11-2,ASSLDLGRRAF
12,TRBJ1-2,TRBV19,ASRTPGGNYGYT
12,TRBJ1-2,TRBV4-3,ASSQELQWLGYT
11,TRBJ1-3,TRBV19,ASRHVAGNTIY
13,TRBJ1-3,TRBV7-8,ASRLDRGSGNTIY
14,TRBJ1-2,TRBV5-6,ASSRRDRVLALGYT
13,TRBJ1-1,TRBV28,ASSPQTAGNTEAF
12,TRBJ1-1,TRBV10-3,AIRLSDRGTEAF
13,TRBJ1-2,TRBV6-2/TRBV6-3,ASSYSPRTGLGYT
13,TRBJ2-7,TRBV2,ASTERSGNAYEQY
16,TRBJ2-7,TRBV9,ASSVGPPSSGLAGEQY
13,TRBJ2-3,TRBV19,ASSPRRQATDTQY
17,TRBJ2-3,TRBV4-1,ASSLRQGDYLTSTDTQY
14,TRBJ1-1,TRBV10-3,ATRAGDSLMNTEAF
12,TRBJ2-4,TRBV11-2,ASSLVRQYSIQY
11,TRBJ2-7,TRBV30,AWRGGGAYEQY
11,TRBJ2-7,TRBV5-1,ASSPGTAYEQY
15,TRBJ2-6,TRBV24-1,APRLGQGLPGANVLT
9,TRBJ2-1,TRBV10-3,AISGASEQF
13,TRBJ2-5,TRBV5-1,ASCSTPGGGETQY
11,TRBJ1-2,TRBV7-9,ASSYGTNYGYT
16,TRBJ1-6,TRBV5-6,ASSPQGQGGSYNSPLH
16,TRBJ2-7,TRBV11-2,ASSLQGLAGGPYVEQY
12,TRBJ2-7,TRBV6-1,ASSEGGGYYEQY
13,TRBJ2-5,TRBV9,ASSARTGEGETQY
13,TRBJ2-7,TRBV5-1,ASSLNPGQGYEQY
14,TRBJ1-1,TRBV6-2/TRBV6-3,ASSSHRTARNTEAF
13,TRBJ1-1,TRBV30,AWSFPQGRNTEAF
16,TRBJ2-3,TRBV2,ASSVILSGQGQEDTQY
17,TRBJ2-7,TRBV27,ASSLSLRLGGGSMYEQY
15,TRBJ1-6,TRBV7-9,ASSLDLGRVYGSPLH
12,TRBJ1-1,TRBV30,AWSRETKGPEAF
11,TRBJ1-1,TRBV5-1,ASSLKGYTEAF
11,TRBJ1-1,TRBV12-3/TRBV12-4,ASRLGAGTEAF